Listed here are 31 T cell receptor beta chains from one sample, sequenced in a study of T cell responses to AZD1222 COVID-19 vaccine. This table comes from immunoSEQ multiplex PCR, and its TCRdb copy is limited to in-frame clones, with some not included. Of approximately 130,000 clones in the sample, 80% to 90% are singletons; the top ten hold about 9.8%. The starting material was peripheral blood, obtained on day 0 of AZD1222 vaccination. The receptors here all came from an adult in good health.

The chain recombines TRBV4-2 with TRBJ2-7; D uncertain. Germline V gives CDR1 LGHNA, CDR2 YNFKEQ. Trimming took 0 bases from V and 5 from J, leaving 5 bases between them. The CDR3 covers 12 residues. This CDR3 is CASSQESDEQYF. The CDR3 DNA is TGTGCCAGCAGCCAAGAGAGCGACGAGCAGTACTTC.

The CDR3 nucleotides are TGTGCCACCTCTCCGGGACGTGGGGAGCTGTTTTTT. This translates into CATSPGRGELFF. The chain uses TRBV24-1 and TRBJ2-2, with D tentatively TRBD1 or TRBD2 (5 bases each). The V end lost 9 bases, the J end lost 8 bases, and 12 bases lay between the germline ends. The germline V gene encodes CDR1 KGHDR and CDR2 SFDVKD. The CDR3 totals 12 residues.

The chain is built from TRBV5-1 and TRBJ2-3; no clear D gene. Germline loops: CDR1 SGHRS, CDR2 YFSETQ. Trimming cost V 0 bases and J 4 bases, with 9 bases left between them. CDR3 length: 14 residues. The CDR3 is CASSLVVPADTQYF. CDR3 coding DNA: TGCGCCAGCAGCTTGGTTGTCCCAGCAGATACGCAGTATTTT.

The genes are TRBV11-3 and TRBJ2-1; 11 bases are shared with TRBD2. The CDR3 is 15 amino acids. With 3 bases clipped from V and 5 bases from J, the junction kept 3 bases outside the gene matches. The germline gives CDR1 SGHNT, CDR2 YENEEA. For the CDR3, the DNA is TGTGCCAGCAGCTTCCTAGCGGGAGGAAACAATGAGCAGTTCTTC. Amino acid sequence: CASSFLAGGNNEQFF.

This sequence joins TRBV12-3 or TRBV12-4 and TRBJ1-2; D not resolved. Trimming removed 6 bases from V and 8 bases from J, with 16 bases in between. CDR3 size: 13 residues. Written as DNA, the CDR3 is TGTGCCAGCAGCTCCGGCCCCGGACGGGGCTACACCTTC. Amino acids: CASSSGPGRGYTF.

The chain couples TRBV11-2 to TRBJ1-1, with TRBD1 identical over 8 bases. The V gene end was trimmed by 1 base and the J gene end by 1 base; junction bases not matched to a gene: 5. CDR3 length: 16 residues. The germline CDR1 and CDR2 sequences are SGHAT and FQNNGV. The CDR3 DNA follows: TGTGCCAGCAGCTTAGGTCGGGACAGGCAGAACACTGAAGCTTTCTTT. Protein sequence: CASSLGRDRQNTEAFF.

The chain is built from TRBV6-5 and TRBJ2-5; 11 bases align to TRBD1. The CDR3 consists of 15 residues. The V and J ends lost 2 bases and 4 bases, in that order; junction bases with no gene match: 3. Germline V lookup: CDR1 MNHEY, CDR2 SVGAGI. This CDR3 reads CASSYRGTGGETQYF. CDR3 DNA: TGTGCCAGCAGTTACCGAGGGACAGGGGGAGAGACCCAGTACTTC.

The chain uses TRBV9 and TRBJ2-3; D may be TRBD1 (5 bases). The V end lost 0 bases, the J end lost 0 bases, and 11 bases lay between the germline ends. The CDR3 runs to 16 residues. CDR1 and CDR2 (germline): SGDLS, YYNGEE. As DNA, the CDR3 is TGTGCCAGCAGCGTAGGGACACCCTCTAGCACAGATACGCAGTATTTT. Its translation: CASSVGTPSSTDTQYF.

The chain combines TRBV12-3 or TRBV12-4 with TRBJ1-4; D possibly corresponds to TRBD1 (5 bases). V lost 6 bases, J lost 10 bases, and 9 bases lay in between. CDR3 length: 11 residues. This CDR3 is CASSPQGKLFF. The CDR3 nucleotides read TGTGCCAGCAGCCCCCAGGGAAAACTGTTTTTT.

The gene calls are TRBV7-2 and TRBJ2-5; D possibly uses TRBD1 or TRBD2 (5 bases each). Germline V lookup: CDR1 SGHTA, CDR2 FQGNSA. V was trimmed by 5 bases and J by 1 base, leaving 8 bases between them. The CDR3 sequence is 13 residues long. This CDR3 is CASSRDPQETQYF. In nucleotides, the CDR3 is TGTGCCAGCAGCAGGGACCCCCAAGAGACCCAGTACTTC.

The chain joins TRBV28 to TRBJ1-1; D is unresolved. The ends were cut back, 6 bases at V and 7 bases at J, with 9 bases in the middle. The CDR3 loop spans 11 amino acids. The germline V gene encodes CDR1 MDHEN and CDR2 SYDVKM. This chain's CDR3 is CASSTTVEAFF. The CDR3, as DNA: TGTGCCAGCAGCACGACTGTTGAAGCTTTCTTT.

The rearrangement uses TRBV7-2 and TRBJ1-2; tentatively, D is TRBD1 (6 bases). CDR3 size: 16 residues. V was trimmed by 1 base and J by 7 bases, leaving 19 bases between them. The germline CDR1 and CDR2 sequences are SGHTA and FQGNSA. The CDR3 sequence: CASSLEPAGVGGGYTF. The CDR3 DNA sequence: TGTGCCAGCAGCTTAGAACCGGCAGGGGTTGGTGGTGGCTACACCTTC.

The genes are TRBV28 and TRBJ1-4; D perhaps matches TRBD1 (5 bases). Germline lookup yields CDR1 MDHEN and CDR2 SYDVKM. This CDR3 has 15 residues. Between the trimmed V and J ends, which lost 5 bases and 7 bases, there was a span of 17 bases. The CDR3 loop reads CASSPGGGEAEKLFF. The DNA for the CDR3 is TGTGCCAGCAGTCCCGGGGGAGGGGAGGCTGAAAAACTGTTTTTT.

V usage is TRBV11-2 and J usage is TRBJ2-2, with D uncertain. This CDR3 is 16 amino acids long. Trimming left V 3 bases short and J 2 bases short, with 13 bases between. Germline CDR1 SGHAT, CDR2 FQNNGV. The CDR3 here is CASSLNSDPNTGELFF. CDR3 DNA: TGTGCCAGCAGCTTGAATTCGGACCCCAACACCGGGGAGCTGTTTTTT.

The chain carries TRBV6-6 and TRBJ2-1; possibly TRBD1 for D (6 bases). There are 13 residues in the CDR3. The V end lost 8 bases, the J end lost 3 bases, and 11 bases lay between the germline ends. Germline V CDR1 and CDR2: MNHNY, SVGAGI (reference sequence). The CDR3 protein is CASLAGDYNEQFF. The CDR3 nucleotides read TGTGCCAGCCTGGCAGGGGACTACAATGAGCAGTTCTTC.

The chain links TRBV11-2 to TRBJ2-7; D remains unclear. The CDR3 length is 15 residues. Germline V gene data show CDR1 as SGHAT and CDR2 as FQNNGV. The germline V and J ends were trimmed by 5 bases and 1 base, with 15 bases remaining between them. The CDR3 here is CASSQVPQRSYEQYF. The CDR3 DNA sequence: TGTGCCAGCAGCCAAGTCCCCCAGAGGTCCTACGAGCAGTACTTC.

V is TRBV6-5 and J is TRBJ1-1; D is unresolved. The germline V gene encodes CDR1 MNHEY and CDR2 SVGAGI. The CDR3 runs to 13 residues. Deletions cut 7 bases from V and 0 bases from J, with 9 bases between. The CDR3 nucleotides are TGTGCCAGCAACAGACTCATGAACACTGAAGCTTTCTTT. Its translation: CASNRLMNTEAFF.

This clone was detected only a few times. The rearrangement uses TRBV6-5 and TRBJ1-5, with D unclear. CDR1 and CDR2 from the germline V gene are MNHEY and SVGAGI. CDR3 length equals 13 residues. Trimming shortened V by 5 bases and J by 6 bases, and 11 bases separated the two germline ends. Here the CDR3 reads CASSRVVGQPQHF. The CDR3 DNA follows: TGTGCCAGCAGTCGGGTGGTAGGTCAGCCCCAGCATTTT.

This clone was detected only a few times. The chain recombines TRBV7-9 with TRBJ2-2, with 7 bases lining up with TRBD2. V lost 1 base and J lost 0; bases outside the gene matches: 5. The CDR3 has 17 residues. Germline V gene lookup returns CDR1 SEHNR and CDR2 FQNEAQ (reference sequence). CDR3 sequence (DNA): TGTGCCAGCAGCTTAGGCCTAGCGGCGGCGAACACCGGGGAGCTGTTTTTT. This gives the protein CASSLGLAAANTGELFF.

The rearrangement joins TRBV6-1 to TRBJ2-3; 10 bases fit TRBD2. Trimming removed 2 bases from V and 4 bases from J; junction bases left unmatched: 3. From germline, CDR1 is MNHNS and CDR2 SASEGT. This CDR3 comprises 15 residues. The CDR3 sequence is CASSELAGEADTQYF. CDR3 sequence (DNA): TGTGCCAGCAGTGAACTAGCGGGAGAGGCAGATACGCAGTATTTT.

The CDR3 here is CASSLLAGGDEQFF. The DNA for the CDR3 is TGTGCCAGCAGCCTTCTAGCGGGGGGGGATGAGCAGTTCTTC. The chain carries TRBV3-1 (or the pseudogene TRBV3-2) and TRBJ2-1; 12 positions agree with TRBD2. CDR3 size: 14 residues. In germline, CDR1 is LGHDT, CDR2 YNNKEL (reference sequence). V lost 4 bases, J lost 8 bases, and 3 bases stayed unmatched.

CDR3 nucleotide sequence: TGTGCCTGCGCCTTGAGTGGGTTCCAAGAGACCCAGTACTTC. This encodes CACALSGFQETQYF. This chain links TRBV30 with TRBJ2-5; D not certain. This CDR3 contains 14 residues. With 6 bases removed from V and 1 base from J, the gap between germline ends came to 15 bases. CDR1 is GTSNPN and CDR2 is SVGIG in the germline V gene (reference sequence).

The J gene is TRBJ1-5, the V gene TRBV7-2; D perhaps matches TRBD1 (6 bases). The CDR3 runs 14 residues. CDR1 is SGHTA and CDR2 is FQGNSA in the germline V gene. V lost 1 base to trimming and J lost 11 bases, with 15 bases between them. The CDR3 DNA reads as TGTGCCAGCAGCTTAGAGGGGGGAAGTGAGTCCCAGCATTTT. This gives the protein CASSLEGGSESQHF.

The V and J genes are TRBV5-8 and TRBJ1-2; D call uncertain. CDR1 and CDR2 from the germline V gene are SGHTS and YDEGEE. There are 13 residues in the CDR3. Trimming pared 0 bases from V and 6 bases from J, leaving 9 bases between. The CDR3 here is CASSLERSHGYTF. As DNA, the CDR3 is TGTGCCAGCAGCTTGGAACGGTCCCATGGCTACACCTTC.

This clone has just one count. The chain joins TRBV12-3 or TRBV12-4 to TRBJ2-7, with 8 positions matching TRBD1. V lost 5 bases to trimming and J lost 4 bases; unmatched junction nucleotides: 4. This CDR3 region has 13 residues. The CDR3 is CASSGQGPYEQYF. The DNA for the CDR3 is TGTGCCAGCAGTGGACAGGGACCATACGAGCAGTACTTC.

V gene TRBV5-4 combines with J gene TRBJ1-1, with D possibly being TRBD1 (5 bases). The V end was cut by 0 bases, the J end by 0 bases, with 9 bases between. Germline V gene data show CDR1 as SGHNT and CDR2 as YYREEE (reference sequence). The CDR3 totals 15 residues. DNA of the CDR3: TGTGCCAGCAGCTTGGGTTGGGGCCTGAACACTGAAGCTTTCTTT. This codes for CASSLGWGLNTEAFF.

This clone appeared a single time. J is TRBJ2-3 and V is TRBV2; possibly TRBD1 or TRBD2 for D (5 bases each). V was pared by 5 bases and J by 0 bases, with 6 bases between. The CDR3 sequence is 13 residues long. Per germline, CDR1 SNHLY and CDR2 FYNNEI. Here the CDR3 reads CASSWDSTDTQYF. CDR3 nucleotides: TGTGCCAGCAGTTGGGACAGCACAGATACGCAGTATTTT.

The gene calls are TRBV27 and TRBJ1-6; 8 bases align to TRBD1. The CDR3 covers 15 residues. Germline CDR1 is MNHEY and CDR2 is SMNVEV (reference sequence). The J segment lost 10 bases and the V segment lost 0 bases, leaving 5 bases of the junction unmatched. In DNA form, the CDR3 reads TGTGCCAGCAGTTTATCGGCAGGGGGCTGGTCACCCCTCCACTTT. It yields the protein CASSLSAGGWSPLHF.

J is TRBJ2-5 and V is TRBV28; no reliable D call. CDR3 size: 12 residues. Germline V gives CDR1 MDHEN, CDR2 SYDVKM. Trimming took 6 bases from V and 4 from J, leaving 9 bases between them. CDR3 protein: CASSLNGETQYF. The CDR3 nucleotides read TGTGCCAGCAGCCTTAATGGAGAGACCCAGTACTTC.

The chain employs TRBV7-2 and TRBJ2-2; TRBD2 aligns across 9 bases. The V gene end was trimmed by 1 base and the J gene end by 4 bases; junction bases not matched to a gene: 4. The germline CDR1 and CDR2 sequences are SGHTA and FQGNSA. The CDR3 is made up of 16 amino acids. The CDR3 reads CASSLVAGAVTGELFF. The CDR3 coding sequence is TGTGCCAGCAGCTTAGTAGCGGGGGCCGTCACCGGGGAGCTGTTTTTT.

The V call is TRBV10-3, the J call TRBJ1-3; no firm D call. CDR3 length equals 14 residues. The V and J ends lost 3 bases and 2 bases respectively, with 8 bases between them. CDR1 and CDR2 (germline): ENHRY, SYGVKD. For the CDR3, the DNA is TGTGCCATCAGTGATCGAGGTGCTGGAAACACCATATATTTT. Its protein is CAISDRGAGNTIYF.